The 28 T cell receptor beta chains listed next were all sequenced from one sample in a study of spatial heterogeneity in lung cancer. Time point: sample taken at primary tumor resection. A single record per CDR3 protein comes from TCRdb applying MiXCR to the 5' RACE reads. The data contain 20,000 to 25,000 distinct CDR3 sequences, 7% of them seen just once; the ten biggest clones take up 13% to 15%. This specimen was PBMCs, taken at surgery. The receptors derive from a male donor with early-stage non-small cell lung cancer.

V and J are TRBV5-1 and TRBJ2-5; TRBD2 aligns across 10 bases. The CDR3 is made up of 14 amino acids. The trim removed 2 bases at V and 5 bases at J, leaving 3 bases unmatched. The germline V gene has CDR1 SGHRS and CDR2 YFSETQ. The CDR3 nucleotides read TGCGCCAGCAGCTTTAGCGGGGGGCCGGAGACCCAGTACTTC. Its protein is CASSFSGGPETQYF.

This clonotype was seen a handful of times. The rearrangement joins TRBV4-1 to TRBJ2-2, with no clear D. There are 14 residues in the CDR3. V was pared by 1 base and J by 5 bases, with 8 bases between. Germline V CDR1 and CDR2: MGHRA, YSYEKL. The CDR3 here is CASSQVDTTGELFF. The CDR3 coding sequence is TGCGCCAGCAGCCAAGTAGATACAACCGGGGAGCTGTTTTTT.

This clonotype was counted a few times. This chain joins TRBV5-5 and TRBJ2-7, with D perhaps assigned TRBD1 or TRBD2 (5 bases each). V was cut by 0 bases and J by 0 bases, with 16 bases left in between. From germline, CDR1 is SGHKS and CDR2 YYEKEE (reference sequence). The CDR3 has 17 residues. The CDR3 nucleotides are TGTGCCAGCAGCTTGGATCCCCGGGGACCCTCCTCCTACGAGCAGTACGTC. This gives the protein CASSLDPRGPSSYEQYV.

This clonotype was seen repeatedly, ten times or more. CDR3 nucleotides: TGTGCCAGCAGCGTGGACACTGGATCCTACGAGCAGTACTTC. Its protein is CASSVDTGSYEQYF. The chain uses TRBV9 and TRBJ2-7; D perhaps matches TRBD1 (5 bases). The CDR3 sequence is 14 residues long. Germline loops: CDR1 SGDLS, CDR2 YYNGEE. Trimming took 2 bases from V and 1 from J, leaving 10 bases between them.

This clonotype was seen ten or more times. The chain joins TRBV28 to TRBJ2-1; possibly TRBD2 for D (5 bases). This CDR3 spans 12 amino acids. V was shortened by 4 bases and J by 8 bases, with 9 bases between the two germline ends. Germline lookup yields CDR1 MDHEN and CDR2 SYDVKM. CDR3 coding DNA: TGTGCCAGCAGTTCTAGGCGGGATGAGCAGTTCTTC. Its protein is CASSSRRDEQFF.

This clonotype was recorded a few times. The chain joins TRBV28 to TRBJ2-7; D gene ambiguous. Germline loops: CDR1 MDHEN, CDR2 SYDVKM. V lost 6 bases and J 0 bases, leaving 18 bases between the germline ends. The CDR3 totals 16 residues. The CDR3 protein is CASRPSRGESSYEQYF. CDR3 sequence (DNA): TGTGCCAGCAGACCAAGCCGCGGAGAGAGCTCCTACGAGCAGTACTTC.

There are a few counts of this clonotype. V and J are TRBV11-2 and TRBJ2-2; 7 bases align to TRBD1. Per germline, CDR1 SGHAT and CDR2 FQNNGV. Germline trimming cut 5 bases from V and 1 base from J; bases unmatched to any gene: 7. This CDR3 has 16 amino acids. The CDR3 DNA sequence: TGTGCCAGCAGCAACAGGGGCAGGAGGAACACCGGGGAGCTGTTTTTT. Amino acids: CASSNRGRRNTGELFF.

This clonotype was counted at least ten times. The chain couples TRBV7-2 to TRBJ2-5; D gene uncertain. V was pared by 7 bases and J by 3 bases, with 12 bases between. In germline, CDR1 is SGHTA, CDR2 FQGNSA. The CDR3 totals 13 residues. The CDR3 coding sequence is TGTGCCAGCAATCCTCTGGGCAAAGAGACCCAGTACTTC. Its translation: CASNPLGKETQYF.

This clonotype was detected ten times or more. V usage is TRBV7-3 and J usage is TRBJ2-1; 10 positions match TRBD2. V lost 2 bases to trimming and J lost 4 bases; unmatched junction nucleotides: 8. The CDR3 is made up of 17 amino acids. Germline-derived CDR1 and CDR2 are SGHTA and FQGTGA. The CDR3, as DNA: TGTGCCAGCAGCTTAGAGGCTAGCGGGAGTTCGTACAATGAGCAGTTCTTC. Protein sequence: CASSLEASGSSYNEQFF. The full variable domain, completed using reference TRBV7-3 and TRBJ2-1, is GAGVSQTPSNKVTEKGKYVELRCDPISGHTALYWYRQSLGQGPEFLIYFQGTGAADDSGLPNDRFFAVRPEGSVSTLKIQRTERGDSAVYLCASSLEASGSSYNEQFFGPGTRLTVL.

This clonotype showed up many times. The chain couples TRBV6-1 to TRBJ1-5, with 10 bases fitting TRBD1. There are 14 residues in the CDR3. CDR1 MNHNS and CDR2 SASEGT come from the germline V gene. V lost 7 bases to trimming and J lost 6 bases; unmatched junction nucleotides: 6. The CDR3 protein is CASTAGTGVQPQHF. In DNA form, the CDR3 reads TGTGCCAGCACAGCCGGGACAGGGGTTCAGCCCCAGCATTTT.

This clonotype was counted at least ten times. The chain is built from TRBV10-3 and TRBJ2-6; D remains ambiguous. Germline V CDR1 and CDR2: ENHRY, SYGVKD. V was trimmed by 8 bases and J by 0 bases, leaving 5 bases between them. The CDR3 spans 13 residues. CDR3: CAIESSGANVLTF. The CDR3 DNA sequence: TGTGCCATCGAGAGCTCTGGGGCCAACGTCCTGACTTTC.

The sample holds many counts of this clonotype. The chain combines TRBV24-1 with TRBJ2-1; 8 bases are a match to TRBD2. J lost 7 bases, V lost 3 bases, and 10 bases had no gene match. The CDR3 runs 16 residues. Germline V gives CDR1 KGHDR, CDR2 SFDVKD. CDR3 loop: CATSDKSGRVGNEQFF. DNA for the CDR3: TGTGCCACCAGTGATAAGAGCGGGAGAGTTGGGAATGAGCAGTTCTTC.

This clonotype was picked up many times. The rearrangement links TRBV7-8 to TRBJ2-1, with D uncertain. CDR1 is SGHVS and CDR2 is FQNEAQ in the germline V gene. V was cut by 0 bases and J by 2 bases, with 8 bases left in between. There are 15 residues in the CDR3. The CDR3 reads CASSLARPAYNEQFF. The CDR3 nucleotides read TGTGCCAGCAGCTTAGCGCGCCCAGCCTACAATGAGCAGTTCTTC.

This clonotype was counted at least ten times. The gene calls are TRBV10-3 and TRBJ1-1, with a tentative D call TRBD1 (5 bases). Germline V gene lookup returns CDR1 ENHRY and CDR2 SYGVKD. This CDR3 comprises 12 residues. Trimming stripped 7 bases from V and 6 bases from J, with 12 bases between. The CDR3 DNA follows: TGTGCCATCAAGGGACCCGAACCTGAAGCTTTCTTT. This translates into CAIKGPEPEAFF.

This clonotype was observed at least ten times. CDR3 amino acids: CASSTGLMSYTF. The CDR3 DNA reads as TGTGCCAGCAGTACAGGTCTGATGAGCTACACCTTC. The V gene is TRBV12-3 or TRBV12-4, the J gene TRBJ1-2, with D perhaps matching TRBD1 (5 bases). V lost 5 bases and J lost 9, with 13 bases in between. This CDR3 spans 12 amino acids.

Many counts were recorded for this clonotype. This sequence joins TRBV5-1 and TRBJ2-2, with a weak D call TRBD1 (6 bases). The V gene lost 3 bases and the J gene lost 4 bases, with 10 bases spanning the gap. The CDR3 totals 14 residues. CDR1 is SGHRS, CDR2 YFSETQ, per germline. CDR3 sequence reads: CASSSTGITGELFF. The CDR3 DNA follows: TGCGCCAGCAGCTCCACAGGGATCACCGGGGAGCTGTTTTTT.

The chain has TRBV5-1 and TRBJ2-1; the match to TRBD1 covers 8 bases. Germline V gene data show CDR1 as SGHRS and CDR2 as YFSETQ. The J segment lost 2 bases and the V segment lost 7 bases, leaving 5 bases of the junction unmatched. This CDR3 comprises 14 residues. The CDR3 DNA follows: TGCGCCAGCGGACAGGGTATGACCTACAATGAGCAGTTCTTC. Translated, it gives CASGQGMTYNEQFF.

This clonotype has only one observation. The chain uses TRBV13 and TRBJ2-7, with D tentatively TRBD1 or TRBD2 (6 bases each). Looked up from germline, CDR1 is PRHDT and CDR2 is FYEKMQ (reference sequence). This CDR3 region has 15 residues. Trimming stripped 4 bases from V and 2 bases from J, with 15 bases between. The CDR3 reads CASSSAGGRTYEQYF. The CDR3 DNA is TGTGCCAGCAGCTCCGCCGGGGGCCGCACCTACGAGCAGTACTTC.

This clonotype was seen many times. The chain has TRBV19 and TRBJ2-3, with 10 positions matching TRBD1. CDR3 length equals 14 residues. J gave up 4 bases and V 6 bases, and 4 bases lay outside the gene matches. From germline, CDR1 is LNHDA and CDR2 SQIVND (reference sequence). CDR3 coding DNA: TGTGCCAGTAGGGACAGGGGGAAGTCAGATACGCAGTATTTT. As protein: CASRDRGKSDTQYF.

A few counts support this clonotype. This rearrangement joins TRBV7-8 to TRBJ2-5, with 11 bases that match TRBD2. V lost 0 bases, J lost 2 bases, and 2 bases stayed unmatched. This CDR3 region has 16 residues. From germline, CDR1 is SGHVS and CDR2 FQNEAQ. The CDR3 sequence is CASSLATSGNQETQYF. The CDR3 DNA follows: TGTGCCAGCAGCTTAGCGACTAGCGGGAATCAAGAGACCCAGTACTTC. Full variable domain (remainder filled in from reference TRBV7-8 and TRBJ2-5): GAGVSQSPRYKVAKRGQDVALRCDPISGHVSLFWYQQALGQGPEFLTYFQNEAQLDKSGLPSDRFFAERPEGSVSTLKIQRTQQEDSAVYLCASSLATSGNQETQYFGPGTRLLVL.

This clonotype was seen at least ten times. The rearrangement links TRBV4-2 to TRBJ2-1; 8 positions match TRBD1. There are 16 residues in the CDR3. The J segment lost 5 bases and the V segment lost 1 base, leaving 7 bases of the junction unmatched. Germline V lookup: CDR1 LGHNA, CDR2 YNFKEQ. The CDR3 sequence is CASSQGSNRGNNEQFF. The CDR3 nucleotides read TGTGCCAGCAGCCAAGGGAGCAACAGGGGGAACAATGAGCAGTTCTTC.

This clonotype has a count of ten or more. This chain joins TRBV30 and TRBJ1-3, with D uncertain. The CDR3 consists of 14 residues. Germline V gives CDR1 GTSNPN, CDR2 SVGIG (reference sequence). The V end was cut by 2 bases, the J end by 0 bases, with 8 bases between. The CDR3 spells CAWSFSSSGNTIYF. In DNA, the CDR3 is TGTGCCTGGAGTTTTTCTTCCTCTGGAAACACCATATATTTT.

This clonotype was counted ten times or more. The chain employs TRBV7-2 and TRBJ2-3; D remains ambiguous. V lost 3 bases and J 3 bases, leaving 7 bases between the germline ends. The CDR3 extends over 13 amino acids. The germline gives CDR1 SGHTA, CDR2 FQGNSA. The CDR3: CASSFGKTDTQYF. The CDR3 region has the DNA TGTGCCAGCAGCTTTGGGAAGACAGATACGCAGTATTTT.

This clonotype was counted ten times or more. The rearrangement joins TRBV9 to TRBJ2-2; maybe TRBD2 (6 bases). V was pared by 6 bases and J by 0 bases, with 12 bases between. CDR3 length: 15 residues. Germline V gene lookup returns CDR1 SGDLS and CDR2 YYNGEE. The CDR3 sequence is CASIRGLANTGELFF. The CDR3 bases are TGTGCCAGCATCCGGGGACTCGCGAACACCGGGGAGCTGTTTTTT. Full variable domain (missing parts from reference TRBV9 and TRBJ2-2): DSGVTQTPKHLITATGQRVTLRCSPRSGDLSVYWYQQSLDQGLQFLIQYYNGEERAKGNILERFSAQQFPDLHSELNLSSLELGDSALYFCASIRGLANTGELFFGEGSRLTVL.

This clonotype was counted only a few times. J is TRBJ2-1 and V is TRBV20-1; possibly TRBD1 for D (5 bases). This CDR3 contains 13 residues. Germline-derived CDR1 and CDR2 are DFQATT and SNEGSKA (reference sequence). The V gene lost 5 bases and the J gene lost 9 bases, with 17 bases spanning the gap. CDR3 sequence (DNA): TGCAGTGCTGTCTTGGGGCAGGGCATTGAGCAGTTCTTC. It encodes CSAVLGQGIEQFF.

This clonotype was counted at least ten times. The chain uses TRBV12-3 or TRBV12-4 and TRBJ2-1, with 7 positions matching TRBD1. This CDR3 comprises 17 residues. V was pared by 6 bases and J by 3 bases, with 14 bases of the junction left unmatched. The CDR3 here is CASRVGRGQTVYNEQFF. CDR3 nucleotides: TGTGCCAGCAGGGTCGGTAGGGGACAGACCGTCTACAATGAGCAGTTCTTC.

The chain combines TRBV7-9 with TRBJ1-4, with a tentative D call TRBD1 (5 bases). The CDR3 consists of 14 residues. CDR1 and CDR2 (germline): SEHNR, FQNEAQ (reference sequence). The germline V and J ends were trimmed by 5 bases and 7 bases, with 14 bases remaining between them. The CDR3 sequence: CASSLQVNGEKLFF. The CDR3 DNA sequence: TGTGCCAGCAGCCTACAGGTGAATGGTGAAAAACTGTTTTTT.

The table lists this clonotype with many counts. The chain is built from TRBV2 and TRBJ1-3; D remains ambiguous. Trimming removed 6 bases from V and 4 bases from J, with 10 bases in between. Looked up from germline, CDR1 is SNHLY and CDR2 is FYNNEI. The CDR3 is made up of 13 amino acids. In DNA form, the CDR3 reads TGTGCCAGCAGGGAGTCTCCGGGAAACACCATATATTTT. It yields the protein CASRESPGNTIYF.